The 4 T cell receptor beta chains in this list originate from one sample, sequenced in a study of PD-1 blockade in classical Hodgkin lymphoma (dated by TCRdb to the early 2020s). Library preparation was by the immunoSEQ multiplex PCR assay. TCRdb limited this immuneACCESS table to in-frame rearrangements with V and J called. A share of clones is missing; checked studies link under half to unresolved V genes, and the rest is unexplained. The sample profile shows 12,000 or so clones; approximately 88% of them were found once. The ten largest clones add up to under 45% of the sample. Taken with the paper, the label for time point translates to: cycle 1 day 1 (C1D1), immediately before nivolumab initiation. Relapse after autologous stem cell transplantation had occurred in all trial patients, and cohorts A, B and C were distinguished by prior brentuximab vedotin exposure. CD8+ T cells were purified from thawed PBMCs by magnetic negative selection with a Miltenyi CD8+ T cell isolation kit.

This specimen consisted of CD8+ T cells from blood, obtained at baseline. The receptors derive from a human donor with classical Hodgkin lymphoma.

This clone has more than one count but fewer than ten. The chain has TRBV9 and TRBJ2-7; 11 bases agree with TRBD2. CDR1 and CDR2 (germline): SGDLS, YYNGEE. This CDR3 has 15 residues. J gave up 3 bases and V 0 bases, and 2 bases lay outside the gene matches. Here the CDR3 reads CASSVGLAGGYEQYF. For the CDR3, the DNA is TGTGCCAGCAGCGTAGGTCTAGCGGGGGGCTACGAGCAGTACTTC.

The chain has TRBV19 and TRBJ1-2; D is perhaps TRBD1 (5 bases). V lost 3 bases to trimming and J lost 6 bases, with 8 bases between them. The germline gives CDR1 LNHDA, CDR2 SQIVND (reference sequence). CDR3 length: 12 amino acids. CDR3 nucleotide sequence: TGTGCCAGTAGTATTGGGGCTAATGGCTACACCTTC. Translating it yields CASSIGANGYTF. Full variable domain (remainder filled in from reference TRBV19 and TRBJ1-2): DGGITQSPKYLFRKEGQNVTLSCEQNLNHDAMYWYRQDPGQGLRLIYYSQIVNDFQKGDIAEGYSVSREKKESFPLTVTSAQKNPTAFYLCASSIGANGYTFGSGTRLTVV.

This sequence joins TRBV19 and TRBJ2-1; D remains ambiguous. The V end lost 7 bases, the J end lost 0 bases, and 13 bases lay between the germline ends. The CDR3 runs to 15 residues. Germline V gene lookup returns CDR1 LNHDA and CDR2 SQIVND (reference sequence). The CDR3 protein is CASTYAPSSYNEQFF. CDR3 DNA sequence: TGTGCCAGTACCTACGCTCCCAGCTCCTACAATGAGCAGTTCTTC.

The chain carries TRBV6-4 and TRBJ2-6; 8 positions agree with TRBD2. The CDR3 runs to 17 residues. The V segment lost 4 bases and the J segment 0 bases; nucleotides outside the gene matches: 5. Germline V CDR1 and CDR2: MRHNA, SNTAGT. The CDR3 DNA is TGTGCCAGCAGTGCCTTTGCGGGGGGCTCTGGGGCCAACGTCCTGACTTTC. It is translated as CASSAFAGGSGANVLTF.